Below are 6 T cell receptor beta chains sequenced from a single sample in a study of blood T cell repertoires in COVID-19. The table came from immunoSEQ multiplex PCR; TCRdb's copy has only in-frame clones and leaves some out. Of approximately 190,000 clones detected, approximately 80% appear once; the ten largest clones hold around 6.9%. The sample was peripheral blood. Source of these receptors: a man in his sixties with acute or convalescent COVID-19.

In its sample, this clone was seen once. The chain is built from TRBV5-1 and TRBJ2-7; 7 bases are a match to TRBD2. V lost 7 bases and J lost 0; bases outside the gene matches: 7. Germline V CDR1 and CDR2: SGHRS, YFSETQ. CDR3 length: 14 residues. In DNA form, the CDR3 reads TGCGCCAGCGGCACTAGCGTGAGCTCCTACGAGCAGTACTTC. Its protein is CASGTSVSSYEQYF.

The CDR3 protein is CASARGRAEKLFF. CDR3 coding DNA: TGTGCCAGCGCCAGGGGCCGCGCCGAAAAACTGTTTTTT. This chain joins TRBV6-5 and TRBJ1-4, with D possibly matching TRBD1 (6 bases). Trimming took 8 bases from V and 8 from J, leaving 15 bases between them. The CDR3 extends over 13 amino acids. Germline values: CDR1 MNHEY, CDR2 SVGAGI.

This clone has a single count. The sample carries other DNA sequences with the same CDR3. V is TRBV11-2 and J is TRBJ1-5; 8 bases fit TRBD1. The CDR3 length is 15 residues. V trimming: 1 base; J trimming: 5 bases; junction bases outside the gene matches: 4. Looked up from germline, CDR1 is SGHAT and CDR2 is FQNNGV. The chain's CDR3 is CASSLGTGGHQPQHF. The CDR3, as DNA: TGTGCCAGCAGCTTAGGTACAGGGGGTCATCAGCCCCAGCATTTT.

This chain connects TRBV5-1 to TRBJ1-2; D gene uncertain. The CDR3 runs 15 residues. CDR1 and CDR2 (germline): SGHRS, YFSETQ. The V end lost 6 bases, the J end lost 10 bases, and 25 bases lay between the germline ends. CDR3 in amino acids: CASNPRAGAPTYYTF. CDR3 sequence (DNA): TGCGCCAGCAACCCCCGGGCGGGCGCCCCAACTTACTACACCTTC.

The V and J genes are TRBV10-2 and TRBJ1-6, with D possibly being TRBD1 (5 bases). V gave up 6 bases and J gave up 7 bases, with 16 bases separating them. Germline assignment: CDR1 WSHSY and CDR2 SAAADI. CDR3 length equals 15 residues. The CDR3 region has the DNA TGCGCCAGCAGGGGGGGTGGGGTGGTCAATTCACCCCTCCACTTT. This encodes CASRGGGVVNSPLHF.

The V and J genes are TRBV7-3 and TRBJ2-1; 10 bases map to TRBD2. With V trimmed by 6 bases and J by 4 bases, 12 bases remained unmatched. This CDR3 is 17 amino acids long. CDR1 and CDR2 from the germline V gene are SGHTA and FQGTGA. For the CDR3, the DNA is TGTGCCAGCAGTTCCCAATCCGGGACTAGCGCGTACAATGAGCAGTTCTTC. It is translated as CASSSQSGTSAYNEQFF. The full variable domain, rest sourced from reference TRBV7-3 and TRBJ2-1, is GAGVSQTPSNKVTEKGKYVELRCDPISGHTALYWYRQSLGQGPEFLIYFQGTGAADDSGLPNDRFFAVRPEGSVSTLKIQRTERGDSAVYLCASSSQSGTSAYNEQFFGPGTRLTVL.